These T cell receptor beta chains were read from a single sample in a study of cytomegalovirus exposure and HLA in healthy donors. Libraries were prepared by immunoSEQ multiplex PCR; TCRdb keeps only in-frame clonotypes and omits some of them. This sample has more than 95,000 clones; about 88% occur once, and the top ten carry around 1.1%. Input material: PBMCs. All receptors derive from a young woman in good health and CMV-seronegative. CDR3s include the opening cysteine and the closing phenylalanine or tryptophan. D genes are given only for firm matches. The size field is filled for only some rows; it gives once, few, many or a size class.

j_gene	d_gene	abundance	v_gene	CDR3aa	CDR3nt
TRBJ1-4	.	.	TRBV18	CASSPLGGSGSKKLFF	TGTGCCAGCTCACCTCTTGGGGGGAGTGGATCGAAAAAACTGTTTTTT
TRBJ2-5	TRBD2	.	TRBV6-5	CASSYGGGETQYF	TGTGCCAGCAGTTATGGGGGAGGGGAGACCCAGTACTTC
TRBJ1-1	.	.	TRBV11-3	CASSFSSSSTEAFF	TGTGCCAGCAGCTTCAGTTCTAGTAGCACTGAAGCTTTCTTT
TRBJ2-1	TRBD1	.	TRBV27	CASSPSGTGYNEQFF	TGTGCCAGCAGTCCATCCGGGACAGGGTACAATGAGCAGTTCTTC
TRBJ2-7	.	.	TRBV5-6	CASTTGSEIYEQYF	TGTGCCAGCACCACAGGGAGTGAGATTTACGAGCAGTACTTC
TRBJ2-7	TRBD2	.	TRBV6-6	CASSYPTSGKGDEQYF	TGTGCCAGCAGTTACCCGACTAGCGGGAAGGGGGACGAGCAGTACTTC
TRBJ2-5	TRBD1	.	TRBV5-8	CASSLGQGGQETQYF	TGTGCCAGCAGCTTGGGACAGGGGGGACAAGAGACCCAGTACTTC
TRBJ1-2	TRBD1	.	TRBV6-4	CASSNLQGEGNYGYTF	TGTGCCAGCAGTAACTTACAGGGGGAAGGGAACTATGGCTACACCTTC
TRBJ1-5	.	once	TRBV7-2	CASSLTPGNQPQHF	TGTGCCAGCAGCTTAACCCCAGGGAATCAGCCCCAGCATTTT
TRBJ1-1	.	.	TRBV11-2	CASSFLFETEAFF	TGTGCCAGCAGCTTCTTGTTTGAGACTGAAGCTTTCTTT
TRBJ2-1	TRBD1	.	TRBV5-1	CASSPAGTGDNEQFF	TGCGCCAGCAGCCCCGCCGGGACAGGGGACAATGAGCAGTTCTTC
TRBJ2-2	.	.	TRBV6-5	CASNPSGQVGELFF	TGTGCCAGCAATCCTTCAGGGCAAGTCGGGGAGCTGTTTTTT
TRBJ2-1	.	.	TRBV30	CAWSLGAVFSYNEQFF	TGTGCCTGGAGTCTGGGGGCCGTTTTTTCCTACAATGAGCAGTTCTTC
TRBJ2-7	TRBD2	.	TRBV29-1	CSVARGAWVFGLAGNYEQYF	TGCAGCGTTGCGCGGGGGGCGTGGGTCTTCGGACTAGCGGGAAACTACGAGCAGTACTTC
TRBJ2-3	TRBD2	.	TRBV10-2	CASRGTSATRTDTQYF	TGCGCCAGCAGGGGAACTAGCGCCACCCGCACAGATACGCAGTATTTT
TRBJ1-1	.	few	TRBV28	CASSFVPQGAFF	TGTGCCAGCAGTTTTGTCCCCCAGGGCGCTTTCTTT
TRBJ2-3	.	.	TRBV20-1	CSASRDTQYF	TGCAGTGCTTCTCGGGATACGCAGTATTTT
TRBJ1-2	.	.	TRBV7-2	CASSLAQLNYGYTF	TGTGCCAGCAGCTTAGCACAGCTTAACTATGGCTACACCTTC
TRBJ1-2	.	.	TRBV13	CASSRRDIPNYGYTF	TGTGCCAGCAGCCGACGGGACATTCCAAACTATGGCTACACCTTC
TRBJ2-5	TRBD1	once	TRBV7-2	CASSFDRAETQYF	TGTGCCAGCAGCTTCGACAGGGCAGAGACCCAGTACTTC
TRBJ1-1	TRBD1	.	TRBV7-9	CASSARQGADEAFF	TGTGCCAGCAGCGCCCGACAGGGGGCGGATGAAGCTTTCTTT
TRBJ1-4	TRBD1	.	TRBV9	CASSVGTGSLNEKLFF	TGTGCCAGCAGCGTAGGGACAGGGTCACTTAATGAAAAACTGTTTTTT
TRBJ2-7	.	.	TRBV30	CAWRDFESPEQYF	TGTGCCTGGAGGGACTTCGAGAGTCCCGAGCAGTACTTC
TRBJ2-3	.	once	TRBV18	CASSGDTDTQYF	TGTGCCAGCTCCGGGGATACAGATACGCAGTATTTT
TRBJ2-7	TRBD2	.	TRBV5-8	CASSSGTSGVIGDEQYF	TGTGCCAGCAGCTCCGGGACTAGCGGCGTTATAGGGGACGAGCAGTACTTC
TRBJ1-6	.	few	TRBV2	CASSEALGGGSPLHF	TGTGCCAGCAGTGAAGCGCTGGGGGGAGGCTCACCCCTCCACTTT
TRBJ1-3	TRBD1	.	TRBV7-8	CASSGRGQGSGNTIYF	TGTGCCAGCAGTGGACGCGGACAGGGCTCTGGAAACACCATATATTTT
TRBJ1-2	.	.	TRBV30	CAWISGTNYGYTF	TGTGCCTGGATTAGCGGCACTAACTATGGCTACACCTTC
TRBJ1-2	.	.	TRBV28	CATSQGLTGYTF	TGTGCCACCTCCCAAGGACTCACTGGCTACACCTTC
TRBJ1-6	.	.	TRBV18	CASSPEGTGNSPLHF	TGTGCCAGCTCACCGGAGGGCACCGGTAATTCACCCCTCCACTTT
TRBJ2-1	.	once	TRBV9	CASSVRSDEQFF	TGTGCCAGCAGCGTACGGAGCGATGAGCAGTTCTTC
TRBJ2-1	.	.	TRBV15	CATSRDYEQFF	TGTGCCACCAGCAGAGACTATGAGCAGTTCTTC
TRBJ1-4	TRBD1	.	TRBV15	CATSGWTGGNEKLFF	TGTGCCACCAGCGGTTGGACAGGGGGGAATGAAAAACTGTTTTTT
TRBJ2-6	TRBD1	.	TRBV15	CATSSSPPDRVAGANVLTF	TGTGCCACCAGCAGTTCTCCCCCGGACAGGGTCGCAGGGGCCAACGTCCTGACTTTC
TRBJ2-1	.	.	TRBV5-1	CASKGLLYNEQFF	TGCGCCAGCAAGGGACTCCTCTACAATGAGCAGTTCTTC
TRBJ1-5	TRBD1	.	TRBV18	CASSQGTGGAQGQPQHF	TGTGCCAGCTCACAGGGGACAGGGGGGGCGCAAGGTCAGCCCCAGCATTTT
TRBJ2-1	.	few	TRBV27	CASSSGQLSYNEQFF	TGTGCCAGCAGTTCTGGGCAATTGAGCTACAATGAGCAGTTCTTC